These 9 T cell receptor beta chains came from one sample sequenced in a study of regulatory T cells in long-lasting Graves disease. Arm-PCR of CDR3 regions and iRepertoire HTBI primers were used to build TCR beta libraries. Each CDR3 protein gets one entry after TCRdb re-called the multiplex PCR reads with MiXCR. The sample shows over 500,000 distinct CDR3 sequences, 15% to 20% of them seen only once. Described time point: newly diagnosed GD, antithyroid drugs for less than 3 months. PBMCs provided the RNA from which the TCR library was made. These same records also appear under a second study, on T cells in Graves' hyperthyroidism and ophthalmopathy.

The input for sequencing was peripheral blood mononuclear cells (PBMCs), taken at new diagnosis, from a patient treated with antithyroid drugs. These receptors were taken from a woman aged 25-40 years with Graves disease.

The chain carries TRBV5-1 and TRBJ1-6; D is possibly TRBD1 (5 bases). The germline V and J ends were trimmed by 4 bases and 9 bases, with 26 bases remaining between them. The length of the CDR3 is 18 residues. The V gene's germline CDR1 is SGHRS and CDR2 YFSETQ. CDR3 sequence: CASSRDPGRTSRGSPLHF. The CDR3 coding sequence is TGCGCCAGCAGCCGAGACCCGGGACGGACGAGCCGTGGTTCACCCCTCCACTTT.

There are many counts of this clonotype. V usage is TRBV24-1 and J usage is TRBJ2-2, with a tentative D call TRBD2 (5 bases). The CDR3 sequence is 14 residues long. V lost 0 bases, J lost 6 bases, and 7 bases lay in between. Per germline, CDR1 KGHDR and CDR2 SFDVKD. CDR3 DNA sequence: TGTGCCACCAGTGATTTGTTCGGGGCCGGGGAGCTGTTTTTT. It codes for CATSDLFGAGELFF.

Concerning this clonotype: A read error may be the cause here, since a much bigger clone is one base away. V and J are TRBV28 and TRBJ2-7; D is perhaps TRBD1 or TRBD2 (5 bases each). Germline CDR1 is MDHEN and CDR2 is SYDVKM. The CDR3 runs to 13 residues. Here the CDR3 reads CASSGTLSREQNF. As DNA, the CDR3 is TGTGCCAGCAGTGGGACCCTATCTAGAGAGCAGAACTTC.

This clonotype came up many times. The chain's CDR3 is CASSLSLANTEAFF. CDR3 nucleotide sequence: TGTGCCAGCAGCCTCTCCTTGGCAAACACTGAAGCTTTCTTT. J is TRBJ1-1 and V is TRBV11-2; the D is unclear. V shed 5 bases and J shed 2 bases, with 12 bases lying between them. Germline V lookup: CDR1 SGHAT, CDR2 FQNNGV. CDR3 length equals 14 residues.

This chain uses TRBV28 with TRBJ1-6; perhaps TRBD1 as D (6 bases). The germline CDR1 and CDR2 sequences are MDHEN and SYDVKM. Between the trimmed V and J ends, which lost 3 bases and 0 bases, there was a span of 12 bases. The CDR3 is 17 residues long. Here the CDR3 reads CASSFSRGSSYNSPLHF. In DNA form, the CDR3 reads TGTGCCAGCAGTTTCTCCAGGGGTAGCTCCTATAATTCACCCCTCCACTTT.

This chain links TRBV6-5 with TRBJ1-2; D call uncertain. The CDR3 spans 17 residues. V lost 0 bases, J lost 7 bases, and 21 bases lay in between. Germline V gene data show CDR1 as MNHEY and CDR2 as SVGAGI. The DNA of the CDR3 is TGTGCCAGCAGTTACTCGCACGAGGGAATAAAATCAGGTGGCTACACCTTC. Translated: CASSYSHEGIKSGGYTF.

With regard to this clonotype: This may stem from a read error, because a much larger clone lies one nucleotide away. This chain links TRBV5-1 with TRBJ2-3; D may be TRBD1 (5 bases). The DNA matches TRBJ2-1 better at its end, which makes the J call doubtful. Germline V CDR1 and CDR2: SGHRS, YFSETQ. CDR3 length: 13 residues. In DNA form, the CDR3 reads TGCGCCAGCAGCTTCCCAGGGTCGTACGAGCAGTTCTTC. Its protein product is CASSFPGSYEQFF.

The chain links TRBV3-1 to TRBJ2-5, with 9 bases fitting TRBD2. The trim removed 2 bases at V and 5 bases at J, leaving 9 bases unmatched. From germline, CDR1 is LGHDT and CDR2 YNNKEL (reference sequence). CDR3 length: 16 residues. CDR3 region: CASSQIAGVIRETQYF. Here the CDR3 DNA reads TGTGCCAGCAGCCAAATAGCGGGAGTTATCCGGGAGACCCAGTACTTC.

The chain has TRBV11-2 and TRBJ1-1; the match to TRBD1 covers 9 bases. The V gene's germline CDR1 is SGHAT and CDR2 FQNNGV. This CDR3 spans 18 amino acids. The J segment lost 5 bases and the V segment lost 4 bases, leaving 17 bases of the junction unmatched. In DNA form, the CDR3 reads TGTGCCAGCAGCTCCAGACGCAGAACGACAGGGGGGGAGACTGAAGCTTTCTTT. Translating it yields CASSSRRRTTGGETEAFF.